Listed here are 21 T cell receptor beta chains from one sample, sequenced in a study of blood T cell repertoires in COVID-19. The data were produced by immunoSEQ multiplex PCR, yet TCRdb's version contains in-frame clones alone and is incomplete. This table has about 90,000 clones, more than 70% appearing once. The sample was peripheral blood. All receptors come from a man aged 50 to 60 with COVID-19, enrolled during active disease.

This chain uses TRBV9 with TRBJ2-5; the D gene is possibly TRBD1 (7 bases). This CDR3 region has 14 residues. Trimming shortened V by 10 bases and J by 2 bases, and 18 bases separated the two germline ends. Germline V CDR1 and CDR2: SGDLS, YYNGEE. The CDR3 nucleotides read TGTGCCTCAGCGCAGGGGGGCGCGCAAGAGACCCAGTACTTC. Protein sequence: CASAQGGAQETQYF.

This chain uses TRBV28 with TRBJ2-7, with 12 bases matching TRBD1. Germline lookup yields CDR1 MDHEN and CDR2 SYDVKM. This CDR3 has 15 amino acids. Trimming took 8 bases from V and 3 from J; bases not matched to a gene: 8. CDR3 DNA sequence: TGTGCCAGCGTATCCCGGGACAGGGGGCTCTACGAGCAGTACTTC. The encoded protein is CASVSRDRGLYEQYF. The full variable domain, in which reference TRBV28 and TRBJ2-7 provide the parts outside the CDR3, is DVKVTQSSRYLVKRTGEKVFLECVQDMDHENMFWYRQDPGLGLRLIYFSYDVKMKEKGDIPEGYSVSREKKERFSLILESASTNQTSMYLCASVSRDRGLYEQYFGPGTRLTVT.

The chain links TRBV7-2 to TRBJ2-1; tentatively, D is TRBD2 (6 bases). CDR3 length equals 15 residues. Trimming removed 5 bases at V and 2 bases at J, with 13 bases between. Germline CDR1 SGHTA, CDR2 FQGNSA. The chain's CDR3 is CASSPNSGTYNEQFF. The CDR3 DNA follows: TGTGCCAGCAGCCCAAATAGCGGCACCTACAATGAGCAGTTCTTC.

This clone was seen more than once but under ten times. This chain uses TRBV3-1 (or the pseudogene TRBV3-2) with TRBJ2-5; D may be TRBD1 (7 bases). The germline gives CDR1 LGHDT, CDR2 YNNKEL (reference sequence). This CDR3 is built from 15 residues. Trimming took off 5 bases at V and 5 bases at J, with 18 bases between the two ends. In DNA form, the CDR3 reads TGTGCCAGCAGCGTTGGTGACAGGGACTTGGAGACCCAGTACTTC. This sequence encodes CASSVGDRDLETQYF.

The V gene is TRBV10-2, the J gene TRBJ1-1; D ambiguous. Germline CDR1 is WSHSY and CDR2 is SAAADI. The CDR3 length is 14 residues. With 0 bases removed from V and 1 base from J, the gap between germline ends came to 6 bases. The CDR3 DNA sequence: TGCGCCAGCAGTGAGTCGAGAGAGAACACTGAAGCTTTCTTT. It encodes CASSESRENTEAFF.

The chain combines TRBV30 with TRBJ1-2, with TRBD1 as a possible D gene (6 bases). Germline values: CDR1 GTSNPN, CDR2 SVGIG (reference sequence). CDR3 length equals 14 residues. With 5 bases removed from V and 6 bases from J, the gap between germline ends came to 19 bases. Here the CDR3 reads CAWRRVGGIHGYTF. CDR3 DNA: TGTGCCTGGCGCAGGGTAGGGGGAATACATGGCTACACCTTC.

The chain joins TRBV4-1 to TRBJ1-1; 7 bases line up with TRBD1. J was trimmed by 4 bases and V by 2 bases; bases with no gene match: 7. CDR1 MGHRA and CDR2 YSYEKL come from the germline V gene. The CDR3 extends over 15 amino acids. The CDR3 sequence: CASSQRQGRGTEAFF. CDR3 nucleotide sequence: TGCGCCAGCAGCCAACGACAGGGTCGTGGCACTGAAGCTTTCTTT.

The V call is TRBV4-1, the J call TRBJ1-5; possibly TRBD1 for D (5 bases). Trimming removed 1 base at V and 7 bases at J, with 11 bases between. This CDR3 spans 14 amino acids. Per the germline V gene, CDR1 is MGHRA and CDR2 is YSYEKL. CDR3 protein: CASSQGSGDQPQHF. CDR3 sequence (DNA): TGCGCCAGCAGCCAAGGTTCGGGGGACCAGCCCCAGCATTTT.

This chain uses TRBV11-1 with TRBJ2-3, with D tentatively TRBD2 (5 bases). Germline V CDR1 and CDR2: SGHAT, FQDESV (reference sequence). This CDR3 contains 15 residues. V gave up 7 bases and J gave up 3 bases, with 17 bases separating them. The CDR3 nucleotides are TGTGCCAGCACCCTCGACCCTATAGCGACAGATACGCAGTATTTT. It translates to CASTLDPIATDTQYF.

This chain links TRBV5-1 with TRBJ2-4; D possibly corresponds to TRBD1 (7 bases). This CDR3 spans 16 amino acids. From germline, CDR1 is SGHRS and CDR2 YFSETQ. Trimming shortened V by 2 bases and J by 0 bases, and 12 bases separated the two germline ends. The DNA of the CDR3 is TGCGCCAGCAGCTTCCAGGGGGGTTTAGCCAAAAACATTCAGTACTTC. It specifies CASSFQGGLAKNIQYF.

The chain recombines TRBV5-1 with TRBJ2-1; 10 bases agree with TRBD1. This CDR3 comprises 15 residues. Germline V lookup: CDR1 SGHRS, CDR2 YFSETQ. V shed 4 bases, J shed 7 bases, and the junction held 8 bases outside the gene matches. The CDR3 spells CASSPGTGVTNEQFF. The CDR3 nucleotides are TGCGCCAGCAGCCCCGGGACAGGGGTCACGAATGAGCAGTTCTTC. Based on the CDR3 plus reference TRBV5-1 and TRBJ2-1, the full variable domain is KAGVTQTPRYLIKTRGQQVTLSCSPISGHRSVSWYQQTPGQGLQFLFEYFSETQRNKGNFPGRFSGRQFSNSRSEMNVSTLELGDSALYLCASSPGTGVTNEQFFGPGTRLTVL.

The table lists this clone with a count of one. The chain is built from TRBV7-8 and TRBJ2-2, with 9 positions matching TRBD1. This CDR3 has 15 residues. V dropped 7 bases and J dropped 7; count of bases not matched to a gene: 10. From germline, CDR1 is SGHVS and CDR2 FQNEAQ. This CDR3 is CASNPQGADIGELFF. For the CDR3, the DNA is TGTGCCAGCAACCCACAGGGGGCGGATATCGGGGAGCTGTTTTTT.

There are a few counts of this clone. J is TRBJ1-2 and V is TRBV6-5; D uncertain. Looked up from germline, CDR1 is MNHEY and CDR2 is SVGAGI. The V gene lost 3 bases and the J gene lost 4 bases, with 9 bases spanning the gap. CDR3 length: 13 residues. CDR3 loop: CASSYTATYGYTF. The CDR3 DNA reads as TGTGCCAGCAGTTATACAGCAACCTATGGCTACACCTTC.

The rearrangement joins TRBV7-9 to TRBJ2-5, with TRBD2 as a possible D gene (5 bases). V was trimmed by 4 bases and J by 0 bases, leaving 12 bases between them. The CDR3 covers 15 residues. Germline assignment: CDR1 SEHNR and CDR2 FQNEAQ (reference sequence). This chain's CDR3 is CASSSRGGYQETQYF. The CDR3 DNA reads TGTGCCAGCAGCTCCAGAGGAGGTTACCAAGAGACCCAGTACTTC.

V is TRBV7-8 and J is TRBJ1-3; D is unresolved. Germline-derived CDR1 and CDR2 are SGHVS and FQNEAQ. The CDR3 is made up of 14 amino acids. V lost 3 bases to trimming and J lost 3 bases, with 9 bases between them. Written as DNA, the CDR3 is TGTGCCAGCAGCTTCGGGGAGGGTGGAAACACCATATATTTT. Amino acid sequence: CASSFGEGGNTIYF.

V and J are TRBV5-4 and TRBJ2-7; 9 bases fit TRBD2. The CDR3 length is 17 residues. Trimming cost V 0 bases and J 0 bases; bases outside gene matches: 7. Germline V lookup: CDR1 SGHNT, CDR2 YYREEE (reference sequence). The CDR3 DNA follows: TGTGCCAGCAGCTTGGTTAGCGGGGGAGCGTCCTCCTACGAGCAGTACTTC. Protein: CASSLVSGGASSYEQYF.

The chain carries TRBV5-1 and TRBJ1-2, with 9 bases aligning to TRBD1. J gave up 0 bases and V 6 bases, and 15 bases lay outside the gene matches. The CDR3 sequence is 18 residues long. The germline V gene encodes CDR1 SGHRS and CDR2 YFSETQ. CDR3 in DNA: TGCGCCAGCACCGAGTCCTGGACAGGGGTGGTGTCTAACTATGGCTACACCTTC. Translating it yields CASTESWTGVVSNYGYTF.

This rearrangement joins TRBV7-2 to TRBJ2-5, with TRBD1 matching 10 bases. The CDR3 is 17 residues long. V lost 7 bases, J lost 4 bases, and 15 bases stayed unmatched. In germline, CDR1 is SGHTA, CDR2 FQGNSA. CDR3 loop: CASTPALGTGVGETQYF. The CDR3 region has the DNA TGTGCCAGCACCCCCGCGTTGGGGACAGGGGTTGGAGAGACCCAGTACTTC.

The CDR3 region is CASSQAGLPDEQYF. CDR3 DNA: TGTGCCAGCAGCCAAGCCGGACTACCGGACGAGCAGTACTTC. The J gene is TRBJ2-7, the V gene TRBV14; D is perhaps TRBD2 (6 bases). Germline V gives CDR1 SGHDN, CDR2 FVKESK. V was trimmed by 1 base and J by 5 bases, leaving 12 bases between them. CDR3 length equals 14 residues.

This rearrangement joins TRBV2 to TRBJ1-1; 7 nucleotides line up with TRBD1. V lost 3 bases and J lost 3; bases outside the gene matches: 7. CDR1 and CDR2 from the germline V gene are SNHLY and FYNNEI. The CDR3 loop spans 15 amino acids. CDR3 nucleotides: TGTGCCAGCAGTGACCAGGGGGGCCAACACACTGAAGCTTTCTTT. This sequence encodes CASSDQGGQHTEAFF.

The J gene is TRBJ1-4, the V gene TRBV5-1; D remains ambiguous. The CDR3 totals 14 residues. Germline V gives CDR1 SGHRS, CDR2 YFSETQ. Trimming left V 2 bases short and J 0 bases short, with 5 bases between. The CDR3 DNA sequence: TGCGCCAGCAGCTTCTCTGCAACTAATGAAAAACTGTTTTTT. This translates into CASSFSATNEKLFF.